What follows are 3 T cell receptor beta chains derived from one specimen sequenced in a study of T cell repertoires in cytomegalovirus infection. TCRdb re-called the reads with MiXCR, one entry per CDR3 protein. The table lists 150,000 to 160,000 distinct CDR3 sequences, roughly a quarter of them singletons. Specimen: PBMCs. Receptors originate from a human donor in good health (CMV status not recorded). Some clones in this sample may be carry-over from other donors' samples.

The table lists this clonotype with many counts. V is TRBV11-2 and J is TRBJ2-7, with a tentative D call TRBD1 (6 bases). In germline, CDR1 is SGHAT, CDR2 FQNNGV. This CDR3 is 17 amino acids long. Trimming took 3 bases from V and 4 from J, leaving 22 bases between them. The CDR3 sequence is CASSFHGDRSDRYEQYF. CDR3 DNA: TGTGCCAGCAGCTTCCACGGGGACCGATCGGACAGATACGAGCAGTACTTC.

This clonotype was observed a few times. The chain recombines TRBV28 with TRBJ1-1, with a tentative D call TRBD1 (6 bases). The V end lost 7 bases, the J end lost 5 bases, and 14 bases lay between the germline ends. CDR1 is MDHEN and CDR2 is SYDVKM in the germline V gene. This CDR3 spans 13 amino acids. DNA for the CDR3: TGTGCCAGCACCGGGGGGGGGCTTACTGAAGCTTTCTTT. Translating it yields CASTGGGLTEAFF. The full variable domain, its missing parts supplied by reference TRBV28 and TRBJ1-1, is DVKVTQSSRYLVKRTGEKVFLECVQDMDHENMFWYRQDPGLGLRLIYFSYDVKMKEKGDIPEGYSVSREKKERFSLILESASTNQTSMYLCASTGGGLTEAFFGQGTRLTVV.

The chain has TRBV5-1 and TRBJ1-1; 7 bases are shared with TRBD1. Germline CDR1 SGHRS, CDR2 YFSETQ. This CDR3 region has 15 residues. V shed 2 bases, J shed 4 bases, and the junction held 8 bases outside the gene matches. The CDR3 bases are TGCGCCAGCAGCTTCCCCGGACAGGTCAGCACTGAAGCTTTCTTT. Translation gives CASSFPGQVSTEAFF.